The present T cell receptor beta chain was sequenced within a study of identical twins. This clonotype was counted ten times or more. Germline V CDR1 and CDR2: SQVTM, ANQGSEA. Trimming removed 4 bases from V and 5 bases from J, with 8 bases in between. CDR3 length: 12 amino acids. MiXCR, run by TCRdb on the 5' RACE reads, gives a single entry per CDR3 protein. The table lists approximately 230,000 distinct CDR3 sequences, 6.5% of them singletons. The same data also went into a second study, on T cells expressing NK-cell markers.

V usage is TRBV29-1 and J usage is TRBJ2-2; D is uncertain. This clonotype originated in a woman younger than 30 in good health. Sequenced: CD8+ T cells sorted from blood. CDR3 in amino acids: CSVVIRTGELFF. The DNA of the CDR3 is TGCAGCGTTGTGATAAGGACCGGGGAGCTGTTTTTT.